The rows below give T cell receptor beta chains drawn from one sample of a study of cytomegalovirus exposure and HLA in healthy donors. Sequencing was performed with immunoSEQ multiplex PCR; in TCRdb, only in-frame clones are kept and a portion is missing. This sample has fewer than 250,000 clones; 65% to 90% occur once, and the top ten carry 1.1% to 1.5%. Sequencing input: PBMCs. These receptors were collected from a girl between 5 and 17 years old in good health and CMV-seronegative. Both conserved end residues are part of each CDR3. The D gene is left open where the match is weak. A row's size may be missing; if present it is once, few, many or a size class.

TRBJ2-5 | TRBD1 | NA | TRBV28 | TGTGCCAGCAGGTTGGACAGGGTCCAAGAGACCCAGTACTTC | CASRLDRVQETQYF
TRBJ2-7 | NA | NA | TRBV28 | TGTGCCAGCGGGAGTCCGCCCTCCTACGAGCAGTACTTC | CASGSPPSYEQYF
TRBJ2-6 | NA | NA | TRBV5-4 | TGTGCCAGCAGCCCTGGGACATTTGGGGCCAACGTCCTGACTTTC | CASSPGTFGANVLTF
TRBJ1-2 | NA | few | TRBV4-3 | TGCGCCAGCAGCCATCCCGCGGACAATCGAAACTACACCTTC | CASSHPADNRNYTF
TRBJ1-2 | NA | few | TRBV19 | TGTGCCAGTAGCGCCGCCTCGGGAACAGTTCCAATATATGGCTACACCTTC | CASSAASGTVPIYGYTF
TRBJ1-2 | NA | few | TRBV6-1 | TGTGCCAGCAGTGAAGCATTGGGGGAGGCTAACTATGGCTACACCTTC | CASSEALGEANYGYTF
TRBJ1-1 | NA | NA | TRBV2 | TGTGCCAGCCAGGGTTTGAGGAAGAACACTGAAGCTTTCTTT | CASQGLRKNTEAFF
TRBJ2-5 | NA | NA | TRBV7-6 | TGTGCCAGCAGCCGACCCCTGGGAGCCGAAGAGACCCAGTACTTC | CASSRPLGAEETQYF
TRBJ1-3 | NA | NA | TRBV2 | TGTGCCAGCAGTCGGCTTATGACAGGTCCAAACACCATATATTTT | CASSRLMTGPNTIYF
TRBJ2-3 | NA | few | TRBV6-5 | TGTGCCAGCAGTTTGGCGGGGTCAGGGAAGGTTACGCAGTATTTT | CASSLAGSGKVTQYF
TRBJ2-5 | NA | once | TRBV4-1 | TGCGCCAGCAGCCAAGATACGGCTGCGGGGGCCCAAGATACCCAGTACTTC | CASSQDTAAGAQDTQYF
TRBJ1-1 | NA | few | TRBV7-9 | TGTGCCAGCAGCCCCCCCGGTGGGGAGCAGTACTTGAACACTGAAGCTTTCTTT | CASSPPGGEQYLNTEAFF
TRBJ2-7 | NA | NA | TRBV12-2 | TGTGCAAGTCGCTTAGGAGAGGAGCAGTACTTC | CASRLGEEQYF
TRBJ1-2 | TRBD1 | NA | TRBV6-1 | TGTGCCAGCAGTGATTTTAGGACAGGAAACTATGGCTACACCTTC | CASSDFRTGNYGYTF
TRBJ2-3 | NA | NA | TRBV19 | TGTGCCAGTAGTATAGATTGGAGATCTAGCACAGATACGCAGTATTTT | CASSIDWRSSTDTQYF
TRBJ1-5 | TRBD1 | NA | TRBV4-1 | TGCGCCAGCAGCCTACGGGACAGGGGACGGAATCAGCCCCAGCATTTT | CASSLRDRGRNQPQHF
TRBJ2-7 | TRBD2 | NA | TRBV5-1 | TGCGCCAGCAGCCAAGGACTAGCGGGAGCCACTAGTATCCCGCAGTACTTC | CASSQGLAGATSIPQYF
TRBJ2-7 | NA | NA | TRBV7-9 | TGTTCCAGCAGCACCGGGACCTACGAGCAGTACTTC | CSSSTGTYEQYF
TRBJ2-3 | NA | NA | TRBV18 | TGTGCCAGCTCACCAGAGTATCATACAGGTTTCACAGATACGCAGTATTTT | CASSPEYHTGFTDTQYF
TRBJ1-1 | TRBD1 | NA | TRBV7-9 | TGTGCCAGCAGCTCTATGACAGGGGGCAGGGGGAACACTGAAGCTTTCTTT | CASSSMTGGRGNTEAFF
TRBJ1-6 | NA | NA | TRBV13 | TGTGCCAGCAGCTTAGCAGAGAGGGCGAATTCACCCCTCCACTTT | CASSLAERANSPLHF
TRBJ1-3 | TRBD1 | NA | TRBV19 | TGTGCCAGTAGTATCCGGACAGGGAACGGAAACACCATATATTTT | CASSIRTGNGNTIYF
TRBJ1-3 | NA | once | TRBV28 | TGTGCCAGCAGCCAGTCGGGGGTAAACGGAAACACCATATATTTT | CASSQSGVNGNTIYF
TRBJ1-2 | NA | NA | TRBV25-1 | TGTGCCAGCGCCGGGGGTAGTGTCGGTGGCTACACCTTC | CASAGGSVGGYTF
TRBJ1-1 | NA | NA | TRBV6-1 | TGTGCCAGCAGTGAATACCGCGTGAACACTGAAGCTTTCTTT | CASSEYRVNTEAFF
TRBJ2-5 | NA | NA | TRBV30 | TGTGCCTGGGTGGTAGAGAGGGCCGTGGGGGAGACCCAGTACTTC | CAWVVERAVGETQYF
TRBJ2-3 | NA | NA | TRBV29-1 | TGCAGCCTTTCCCGGACAGATACGCAGTATTTT | CSLSRTDTQYF
TRBJ1-1 | NA | once | TRBV19 | TGTGCCAGTAGTAACCCAAGGAGCGGACGCACTGAAGCTTTCTTT | CASSNPRSGRTEAFF
TRBJ2-5 | TRBD1 | NA | TRBV28 | TGTGCCAGCAGTCACCGGGACAGGGACCGGGAGACCCAGTACTTC | CASSHRDRDRETQYF
TRBJ2-7 | TRBD1 | NA | TRBV25-1 | TGTGCCAGCAGTGACCCAAACCAAAGCCCCGGGACAGGACACTACTTC | CASSDPNQSPGTGHYF
TRBJ2-2 | NA | once | TRBV28 | TGTGCCAGCAGTCGGTCGGGATTTGGTAGGACCGGGGAGCTGTTTTTT | CASSRSGFGRTGELFF
TRBJ1-3 | TRBD1 | NA | TRBV6-6 | TGTGCCAGCAGGATCGGACAGGAAGGAAACACCATATATTTT | CASRIGQEGNTIYF
TRBJ2-3 | NA | NA | TRBV4-2 | TGTGCCAGCAGCCATCAGGAAACAGGGAAGAGTAGAGATACGCAGTATTTT | CASSHQETGKSRDTQYF
TRBJ1-2 | TRBD1 | few | TRBV18 | TGTGCCAGCTCACCATTTCAACGGACAGGGCTAGCTAACTATGGCTACACCTTC | CASSPFQRTGLANYGYTF
TRBJ1-5 | NA | NA | TRBV7-9 | TGTGCCAGCAGCTTAGCAGGGGCCAGGCAGCCCCAGCATTTT | CASSLAGARQPQHF
TRBJ2-5 | TRBD1 | NA | TRBV7-9 | TGTGCCAGCAGCTTAATGGGGACAGGGGGCGTGAAGACCCAGTACTTC | CASSLMGTGGVKTQYF
TRBJ2-5 | NA | NA | TRBV7-2 | TGTGCCAGCAGCCCTTCTCAAGAGACCCAGTACTTC | CASSPSQETQYF
TRBJ1-1 | TRBD1 | NA | TRBV30 | TGTGCCTGGAGCCAGGGACAGGGGAACACTGAAGCTTTCTTT | CAWSQGQGNTEAFF
TRBJ2-2 | TRBD1 | NA | TRBV29-1 | TGCAGCGCTCTAAGGGGGCGGAAAGCGAACACCGGGGAGCTGTTTTTT | CSALRGRKANTGELFF
TRBJ1-1 | TRBD1 | NA | TRBV20-1 | TGCAGTGCTTACAGGGGCACTGAAGCTTTCTTT | CSAYRGTEAFF
TRBJ1-5 | NA | NA | TRBV2 | TGTGCCAGCCGCGGGACCGGTGATCAGCCCCAGCATTTT | CASRGTGDQPQHF
TRBJ1-5 | NA | NA | TRBV7-8 | TGTGCCAGCAGCGAAGCCCCGACCGGAGGTTCACATCAGCCCCAGCATTTT | CASSEAPTGGSHQPQHF
TRBJ2-7 | TRBD2 | NA | TRBV29-1 | TGCAGCGTTAAGACTAGCGGGAGGGCCGTGGTCTACGAGCAGTACTTC | CSVKTSGRAVVYEQYF
TRBJ2-3 | NA | NA | TRBV6-1 | TGTGCCAGCAAGGTTAGCACCACAGATACGCAGTATTTT | CASKVSTTDTQYF
TRBJ2-7 | NA | few | TRBV2 | TGTGCCAGCAGTGCTGACGGGGGGCCCTACGAGCAGTACTTC | CASSADGGPYEQYF
TRBJ2-7 | NA | NA | TRBV13 | TGTGCCAGCAGCCAGGGCTACGAGCAGTACTTC | CASSQGYEQYF
TRBJ1-1 | TRBD1 | NA | TRBV28 | TGTGCCAGCACCCAGGGGGACTACACTGAAGCTTTCTTT | CASTQGDYTEAFF
TRBJ1-2 | NA | NA | TRBV7-9 | TGTTCCAGCAGCTTTACATCTTATGGCTACACCTTC | CSSSFTSYGYTF
TRBJ1-2 | TRBD1 | NA | TRBV29-1 | TGCAGCGTTGGACCTTCCGGCTGGCAGGGGGCTGTAGTCAATGGCTACACCTTC | CSVGPSGWQGAVVNGYTF
TRBJ1-1 | NA | NA | TRBV28 | TGTGCCAGCAGACCTTCAGACTACCTGCCTGAAGCTTTCTTT | CASRPSDYLPEAFF
TRBJ2-2 | TRBD2 | few | TRBV7-2 | TGTGCCAGCAGCTTGGGACTAGCGGGGGGGAACACCGGGGAGCTGTTTTTT | CASSLGLAGGNTGELFF
TRBJ1-2 | NA | NA | TRBV11-2 | TGTGCCAGCAGCTTAGTACCGGGAGCCAATGGCTACACCTTC | CASSLVPGANGYTF
TRBJ1-3 | NA | NA | TRBV4-2 | TGTGCCAGCAGCCAAGTAGGCGGGGTCTCTGGAAACACCATATATTTT | CASSQVGGVSGNTIYF
TRBJ1-1 | NA | NA | TRBV11-1 | TGTGCCAGCAGCTTATCCTTGGGGCGTGCTTTCTTT | CASSLSLGRAFF
TRBJ1-3 | NA | NA | TRBV6-6 | TGTGCCAGCAGCCCCACAGGCCCTAGAACGTATTTT | CASSPTGPRTYF
TRBJ2-7 | NA | NA | TRBV6-1 | TGTGCCAGCAGTTCGGGATACAGCTCCTACGAGCAGTACTTC | CASSSGYSSYEQYF
TRBJ2-7 | TRBD2 | NA | TRBV30 | TGTGCCTGGATCGAGACTAGCGGGATAAACGAGCAGTACTTC | CAWIETSGINEQYF